These 22 T cell receptor beta chains share one sample of origin, sequenced in a study of blood T cell repertoires in COVID-19. Generated by immunoSEQ multiplex PCR, the TCRdb table keeps only in-frame clones and is missing some. Altogether 140,000 or so clones are present, about 74% being singletons, with the ten largest covering 16%. Source material: peripheral blood. The origin of the receptors is a man aged 50 to 59 with acute or convalescent COVID-19.

The V and J genes are TRBV5-1 and TRBJ1-2; the D gene is possibly TRBD1 (5 bases). Trimming cost V 2 bases and J 4 bases, with 9 bases left between them. The CDR3 length is 13 residues. Germline lookup yields CDR1 SGHRS and CDR2 YFSETQ. The CDR3 here is CASSFGQGYGYTF. In DNA form, the CDR3 reads TGCGCCAGCAGCTTTGGGCAGGGCTATGGCTACACCTTC.

The chain couples TRBV5-1 to TRBJ1-1; 7 nucleotides agree with TRBD1. Per germline, CDR1 SGHRS and CDR2 YFSETQ. The J segment lost 1 base and the V segment lost 5 bases, leaving 2 bases of the junction unmatched. The CDR3 loop spans 13 amino acids. CDR3 region: CASSGQENTEAFF. For the CDR3, the DNA is TGCGCCAGCAGTGGACAGGAGAACACTGAAGCTTTCTTT.

The CDR3 DNA is TGCGCCAGCAGTGAGAACACCTATGGCTACACCTTC. Protein product: CASSENTYGYTF. The chain links TRBV10-1 to TRBJ1-2; no clear D. The ends were cut back, 2 bases at V and 4 bases at J, with 5 bases in the middle. Per germline, CDR1 WNHNN and CDR2 SYGVQD (reference sequence). The CDR3 length is 12 residues.

The V gene is TRBV4-1, the J gene TRBJ1-3; the D gene is possibly TRBD1 (6 bases). Germline-derived CDR1 and CDR2 are MGHRA and YSYEKL. The CDR3 is made up of 17 amino acids. The V and J ends lost 4 bases and 0 bases respectively, with 16 bases between them. CDR3 protein: CASSRGGIILSGNTIYF. The CDR3 DNA reads TGCGCCAGCAGCCGAGGGGGTATAATCCTCTCTGGAAACACCATATATTTT.

The rearrangement joins TRBV2 to TRBJ2-1, with 8 bases that match TRBD1. CDR3 length: 13 residues. V shed 4 bases, J shed 8 bases, and the junction held 4 bases outside the gene matches. Germline values: CDR1 SNHLY, CDR2 FYNNEI. The CDR3 nucleotides are TGTGCCAGCAGTGGGACAGGGTGGGATGAGCAGTTCTTC. Protein product: CASSGTGWDEQFF.

This chain links TRBV5-1 with TRBJ2-7, with D tentatively TRBD2 (6 bases). There are 13 residues in the CDR3. The germline gives CDR1 SGHRS, CDR2 YFSETQ. Deletions cut 4 bases from V and 6 bases from J, with 14 bases between. The CDR3 sequence is CASSRVVGGEQYV. CDR3 sequence (DNA): TGCGCCAGCAGCCGCGTTGTGGGAGGCGAGCAGTACGTC.

The CDR3 sequence: CASSLNRGTDTQYF. Here the CDR3 DNA reads TGTGCCAGCAGCTTAAACAGGGGCACAGATACGCAGTATTTT. This rearrangement joins TRBV11-2 to TRBJ2-3; weak D call: TRBD1 (6 bases). CDR1 SGHAT and CDR2 FQNNGV come from the germline V gene. V was clipped by 2 bases and J by 1 base, with 7 bases between them. The CDR3 contains 14 residues.

The CDR3 region is CASNLLLWAQGYTF. For the CDR3, the DNA is TGTGCCAGCAACCTACTTCTCTGGGCCCAGGGCTACACCTTC. The chain combines TRBV6-6 with TRBJ1-2, with unresolved D. Germline V gene lookup returns CDR1 MNHNY and CDR2 SVGAGI (reference sequence). This CDR3 has 14 residues. Trimming took off 7 bases at V and 8 bases at J, with 20 bases between the two ends.

This chain uses TRBV5-4 with TRBJ1-1, with no clear D. V was shortened by 4 bases and J by 2 bases, with 6 bases between the two germline ends. The CDR3 spans 12 residues. CDR1 is SGHNT, CDR2 YYREEE, per germline (reference sequence). The CDR3 here is CASSPSNTEAFF. In DNA, the CDR3 is TGTGCCAGCAGCCCCTCCAACACTGAAGCTTTCTTT.

The CDR3 loop reads CASRPGTSSNQPQHF. The CDR3 DNA reads TGTGCCAGCAGACCAGGGACTTCTAGCAATCAGCCCCAGCATTTT. This chain uses TRBV6-5 with TRBJ1-5; perhaps TRBD1 as D (5 bases). V lost 6 bases, J lost 0 bases, and 12 bases lay in between. The CDR3 loop spans 15 amino acids. CDR1 and CDR2 (germline): MNHEY, SVGAGI.

CDR3 region: CASSLYRTGELFF. CDR3 DNA sequence: TGTGCCAGCAGTCTCTACCGAACCGGGGAGCTGTTTTTT. The chain links TRBV14 to TRBJ2-2; D gene unclear. The germline V gene has CDR1 SGHDN and CDR2 FVKESK. This CDR3 is built from 13 residues. Trimming cost V 6 bases and J 5 bases, with 10 bases left between them.

As concerns this clone: The sample contains more than one DNA sequence encoding this CDR3. The chain uses TRBV7-8 and TRBJ1-2; no clear D. Deletions cut 5 bases from V and 2 bases from J, with 12 bases between. This CDR3 spans 14 amino acids. CDR1 SGHVS and CDR2 FQNEAQ come from the germline V gene. The CDR3 here is CASSLDRGNYGYTF. In DNA form, the CDR3 reads TGTGCCAGCAGCCTCGACCGGGGAAACTATGGCTACACCTTC.

The CDR3 region is CASSLVRANTEAFF. In DNA, the CDR3 is TGTGCCAGCAGCTTAGTCAGGGCCAACACTGAAGCTTTCTTT. The V gene is TRBV7-2, the J gene TRBJ1-1; tentatively, D is TRBD1 (5 bases). Between the trimmed V and J ends, which lost 1 base and 2 bases, there was a span of 8 bases. This CDR3 comprises 14 residues. Per the germline V gene, CDR1 is SGHTA and CDR2 is FQGNSA.

The V call is TRBV2, the J call TRBJ2-5; maybe TRBD2 (5 bases). CDR1 and CDR2 (germline): SNHLY, FYNNEI. V lost 7 bases and J lost 2, with 14 bases in between. This CDR3 spans 14 amino acids. The CDR3 DNA reads as TGTGCCAGCACCAAGGGAGTAGCTCAAGAGACCCAGTACTTC. Amino acids: CASTKGVAQETQYF. Full variable domain (missing parts from reference TRBV2 and TRBJ2-5): EPEVTQTPSHQVTQMGQEVILRCVPISNHLYFYWYRQILGQKVEFLVSFYNNEISEKSEIFDDQFSVERPDGSNFTLKIRSTKLEDSAMYFCASTKGVAQETQYFGPGTRLLVL.

The rearrangement links TRBV5-1 to TRBJ1-1, with D maybe TRBD1 (5 bases). CDR1 and CDR2 (germline): SGHRS, YFSETQ. Trimming took 4 bases from V and 1 from J, leaving 17 bases between them. CDR3 size: 16 residues. The CDR3 region has the DNA TGCGCCAGCAGCGCACTTATACAGGCTCAGAACACTGAAGCTTTCTTT. Its protein product is CASSALIQAQNTEAFF.

This chain connects TRBV7-8 to TRBJ2-3, with a weak D call TRBD2 (6 bases). CDR3 length equals 17 residues. The ends were cut back, 5 bases at V and 3 bases at J, with 21 bases in the middle. In germline, CDR1 is SGHVS, CDR2 FQNEAQ. The CDR3 nucleotides read TGTGCCAGCAGCGCGTCCCCGACTAGACTAGGGACAGATACGCAGTATTTT. Translating gives CASSASPTRLGTDTQYF. The full variable domain, in which reference TRBV7-8 and TRBJ2-3 provide the parts outside the CDR3, is GAGVSQSPRYKVAKRGQDVALRCDPISGHVSLFWYQQALGQGPEFLTYFQNEAQLDKSGLPSDRFFAERPEGSVSTLKIQRTQQEDSAVYLCASSASPTRLGTDTQYFGPGTRLTVL.

The genes are TRBV11-2 and TRBJ2-1; 8 bases map to TRBD2. The CDR3 totals 15 residues. The germline V gene encodes CDR1 SGHAT and CDR2 FQNNGV. V lost 2 bases to trimming and J lost 4 bases; unmatched junction nucleotides: 4. Here the CDR3 DNA reads TGTGCCAGCAGCTTATGGGCGGGGGGATACAATGAGCAGTTCTTC. Its protein is CASSLWAGGYNEQFF.

The gene calls are TRBV10-2 and TRBJ2-7; TRBD1 agrees at 11 bases. Per the germline V gene, CDR1 is WSHSY and CDR2 is SAAADI. The CDR3 has 14 residues. Trimming cost V 6 bases and J 4 bases; bases outside gene matches: 5. For the CDR3, the DNA is TGCGCCAGCAGCCGGACAGGGGGCACGTACGAGCAGTACTTC. Translated: CASSRTGGTYEQYF.

This chain links TRBV18 with TRBJ2-7, with 7 bases identical to TRBD1. Trimming removed 2 bases from V and 4 bases from J; junction bases left unmatched: 2. The CDR3 spans 13 residues. CDR1 is KGHSH, CDR2 LQKENI, per germline. DNA for the CDR3: TGTGCCAGCTCACCAGGACAGGAATACGAGCAGTACTTC. Translated: CASSPGQEYEQYF.

This clone was seen ten or more times. The chain couples TRBV18 to TRBJ2-7; no definite D call. This CDR3 contains 16 residues. Trimming stripped 0 bases from V and 0 bases from J, with 12 bases between. Germline assignment: CDR1 KGHSH and CDR2 LQKENI. The CDR3 region has the DNA TGTGCCAGCTCACCACCCTCCAGGCCAAGCTCCTACGAGCAGTACGTC. Translation: CASSPPSRPSSYEQYV.

V and J are TRBV19 and TRBJ2-3; TRBD2 matches at 8 bases. This CDR3 contains 15 residues. CDR1 LNHDA and CDR2 SQIVND come from the germline V gene (reference sequence). The ends lost 6 bases at V and 1 base at J; junction bases unmatched: 6. The CDR3 sequence is CASRTGAGGTDTQYF. CDR3 coding DNA: TGTGCCAGTAGGACCGGAGCGGGGGGCACAGATACGCAGTATTTT.

The J gene is TRBJ1-1, the V gene TRBV25-1, with D perhaps matching TRBD1 (6 bases). V was clipped by 4 bases and J by 3 bases, with 18 bases between them. The CDR3 totals 16 residues. The V gene's germline CDR1 is MGHDK and CDR2 SYGVNS. The CDR3 spells CASSASAGTLDTEAFF. CDR3 coding DNA: TGTGCCAGCAGTGCATCCGCCGGGACATTGGACACTGAAGCTTTCTTT.